Presented here are 28 T cell receptor beta chains from one specimen sequenced in a study of blood T cell repertoires in COVID-19. Assay used: immunoSEQ multiplex PCR; TCRdb lists only in-frame clones, some missing. The data contain fewer than 250,000 clones, 70% to 90% of them singletons. Material for sequencing was peripheral blood. Source of these receptors: a man aged 35-49 years with acute or convalescent COVID-19.

The chain combines TRBV28 with TRBJ1-1, with D perhaps TRBD1 (5 bases). This CDR3 comprises 17 residues. Trimming pared 5 bases from V and 0 bases from J, leaving 19 bases between. Germline V lookup: CDR1 MDHEN, CDR2 SYDVKM. Written as DNA, the CDR3 is TGTGCCAGCAGTCCCCGGGGGAAGGGCAGATTGAACACTGAAGCTTTCTTT. It is translated as CASSPRGKGRLNTEAFF.

The V and J genes are TRBV7-2 and TRBJ1-2, with a tentative D call TRBD1 (6 bases). The germline gives CDR1 SGHTA, CDR2 FQGNSA. This CDR3 comprises 15 residues. Trimming stripped 5 bases from V and 0 bases from J, with 13 bases between. CDR3 in DNA: TGTGCCAGCAGCGAAGACAGGCCTACTAACTATGGCTACACCTTC. Translated: CASSEDRPTNYGYTF.

The genes are TRBV11-1 and TRBJ2-2; 11 bases line up with TRBD1. The CDR3 runs 16 residues. Germline V CDR1 and CDR2: SGHAT, FQDESV (reference sequence). Germline trimming cut 4 bases from V and 0 bases from J; bases unmatched to any gene: 1. CDR3 loop: CASSSGQGANTGELFF. The CDR3 region has the DNA TGTGCCAGCAGCTCGGGACAGGGGGCGAACACCGGGGAGCTGTTTTTT. Full variable domain (missing parts from reference TRBV11-1 and TRBJ2-2): EAEVAQSPRYKITEKSQAVAFWCDPISGHATLYWYRQILGQGPELLVQFQDESVVDDSQLPKDRFSAERLKGVDSTLKIQPAELGDSAMYLCASSSGQGANTGELFFGEGSRLTVL.

This clone was detected only once. The chain is built from TRBV5-1 and TRBJ2-1, with D tentatively TRBD1 (8 bases). Per germline, CDR1 SGHRS and CDR2 YFSETQ. This CDR3 comprises 15 residues. Trimming took 4 bases from V and 8 from J, leaving 19 bases between them. DNA of the CDR3: TGCGCCAGCAGCCCTGGACAGGGAGGGTACCATGAGCAGTTCTTC. It codes for CASSPGQGGYHEQFF.

This chain links TRBV28 with TRBJ1-2; D not certain. CDR1 MDHEN and CDR2 SYDVKM come from the germline V gene. The ends were cut back, 8 bases at V and 2 bases at J, with 12 bases in the middle. The CDR3 covers 13 residues. DNA of the CDR3: TGTGCCAGCGCTGAACCGACAAACTATGGCTACACCTTC. The encoded protein is CASAEPTNYGYTF.

The chain recombines TRBV28 with TRBJ2-2; 12 bases agree with TRBD2. J gave up 6 bases and V 5 bases, and 10 bases lay outside the gene matches. In germline, CDR1 is MDHEN, CDR2 SYDVKM. The CDR3 length is 17 residues. The CDR3 DNA follows: TGTGCCAGCAGTGGACTAGCGGGGTTGAGAGGAGCCGGGGAGCTGTTTTTT. Translating it yields CASSGLAGLRGAGELFF. Full variable domain (outside the CDR3, taken from reference TRBV28 and TRBJ2-2): DVKVTQSSRYLVKRTGEKVFLECVQDMDHENMFWYRQDPGLGLRLIYFSYDVKMKEKGDIPEGYSVSREKKERFSLILESASTNQTSMYLCASSGLAGLRGAGELFFGEGSRLTVL.

In its sample, this clone was seen a few times. The rearrangement joins TRBV5-1 to TRBJ1-1; 7 bases line up with TRBD1. This CDR3 region has 14 residues. V lost 6 bases, J lost 4 bases, and 9 bases stayed unmatched. Germline CDR1 is SGHRS and CDR2 is YFSETQ. The CDR3 spells CASIEGPGGTEAFF. The CDR3 nucleotides are TGCGCCAGCATTGAGGGTCCAGGGGGCACTGAAGCTTTCTTT.

The sample holds one count of this clone. The chain couples TRBV7-9 to TRBJ2-3; maybe TRBD2 (6 bases). V lost 5 bases and J 5 bases, leaving 17 bases between the germline ends. CDR1 is SEHNR, CDR2 FQNEAQ, per germline (reference sequence). The CDR3 extends over 15 amino acids. The CDR3 spells CASSPLEGREDTQYF. In DNA form, the CDR3 reads TGTGCCAGCAGCCCTCTAGAGGGGCGGGAAGATACGCAGTATTTT.

The sample holds one count of this clone. V usage is TRBV29-1 and J usage is TRBJ2-3, with 8 bases identical to TRBD1. The J segment lost 4 bases and the V segment lost 4 bases, leaving 13 bases of the junction unmatched. CDR1 is SQVTM and CDR2 is ANQGSEA in the germline V gene. The length of the CDR3 is 16 residues. The CDR3 nucleotides read TGCAGCGTTGTCGGGATTCAAGGACAGGGACCAGATACGCAGTATTTT. It is translated as CSVVGIQGQGPDTQYF.

This chain uses TRBV6-1 with TRBJ1-6; the D gene is possibly TRBD1 (6 bases). This CDR3 has 16 residues. Germline V CDR1 and CDR2: MNHNS, SASEGT. The germline V and J ends were trimmed by 6 bases and 9 bases, with 21 bases remaining between them. The CDR3 bases are TGTGCCAGCAGCGAATATACCACAGGGATGCCTTCACCCCTCCACTTT. It is translated as CASSEYTTGMPSPLHF.

V usage is TRBV9 and J usage is TRBJ1-2; no firm D call. This CDR3 spans 13 amino acids. Germline CDR1 reads SGDLS; CDR2 reads YYNGEE. V was clipped by 3 bases and J by 1 base, with 7 bases between them. CDR3 protein: CASSDSYNYGYTF. CDR3 coding DNA: TGTGCCAGCAGCGACAGCTATAACTATGGCTACACCTTC.

The chain couples TRBV5-1 to TRBJ1-1; TRBD1 matches at 7 bases. The CDR3 length is 16 residues. J was trimmed by 1 base and V by 6 bases; bases with no gene match: 12. The germline CDR1 and CDR2 sequences are SGHRS and YFSETQ. The CDR3 sequence is CASNPGRGMRNTEAFF. The CDR3 DNA is TGCGCCAGCAACCCCGGCAGGGGGATGCGGAACACTGAAGCTTTCTTT. Full variable domain (outside the CDR3, taken from reference TRBV5-1 and TRBJ1-1): KAGVTQTPRYLIKTRGQQVTLSCSPISGHRSVSWYQQTPGQGLQFLFEYFSETQRNKGNFPGRFSGRQFSNSRSEMNVSTLELGDSALYLCASNPGRGMRNTEAFFGQGTRLTVV.

The chain combines TRBV28 with TRBJ2-7; 10 bases align to TRBD2. This CDR3 is built from 15 residues. Germline V lookup: CDR1 MDHEN, CDR2 SYDVKM. V trimming: 4 bases; J trimming: 4 bases; junction bases outside the gene matches: 7. The CDR3 region is CASSSSSGGAYEQYF. CDR3 coding DNA: TGTGCCAGCAGTTCCTCAAGCGGGGGGGCTTACGAGCAGTACTTC.

This clone was counted once. For the CDR3, the DNA is TGTGCCAGCAGCCAAGTCCAGGGTTGGGTCGAAACCCTCCACTTT. Its translation: CASSQVQGWVETLHF. The V gene is TRBV14, the J gene TRBJ1-6; D might be TRBD1 (5 bases). The CDR3 has 15 amino acids. V lost 1 base, J lost 14 bases, and 18 bases lay in between. Germline values: CDR1 SGHDN, CDR2 FVKESK. Together with reference TRBV14 and TRBJ1-6, the CDR3 gives the full variable domain: EAGVTQFPSHSVIEKGQTVTLRCDPISGHDNLYWYRRVMGKEIKFLLHFVKESKQDESGMPNNRFLAERTGGTYSTLKVQPAELEDSGVYFCASSQVQGWVETLHFGNGTRLTVT.

The chain employs TRBV4-2 and TRBJ1-2, with 12 nucleotides matching TRBD1. Germline CDR1 reads LGHNA; CDR2 reads YNFKEQ. CDR3 length: 16 amino acids. Germline trimming cut 7 bases from V and 2 bases from J; bases unmatched to any gene: 8. CDR3 DNA: TGTGCCAGCAAAACTGCCGGGACAGGGGGCAACTATGGCTACACCTTC. This codes for CASKTAGTGGNYGYTF.

J is TRBJ2-7 and V is TRBV9; a weak D match, TRBD2 (5 bases). Between the trimmed V and J ends, which lost 4 bases and 1 base, there was a span of 12 bases. CDR1 is SGDLS and CDR2 is YYNGEE in the germline V gene. The CDR3 runs 14 residues. This chain's CDR3 is CASSPRGLSYEQYF. The CDR3 DNA is TGTGCCAGCAGCCCCCGGGGTCTTTCCTACGAGCAGTACTTC.

A single count supports this clone. The chain recombines TRBV6-5 with TRBJ1-4; D gene unclear. Deletions cut 0 bases from V and 8 bases from J, with 13 bases between. Germline V gives CDR1 MNHEY, CDR2 SVGAGI. The CDR3 loop spans 15 amino acids. The CDR3 DNA reads TGTGCCAGCAGTTACTCTTTTGGCAGAGGAGAAAAACTGTTTTTT. The encoded protein is CASSYSFGRGEKLFF.

The rearrangement links TRBV5-4 to TRBJ1-2; 12 bases are a match to TRBD1. This CDR3 contains 16 residues. The germline V gene has CDR1 SGHNT and CDR2 YYREEE (reference sequence). J was trimmed by 6 bases and V by 0 bases; bases with no gene match: 6. The DNA of the CDR3 is TGTGCCAGCAGCTTGGCCGGGACAGGGGGCTGGGATGGCTACACCTTC. Amino acid sequence: CASSLAGTGGWDGYTF.

The chain is built from TRBV3-1 (or the pseudogene TRBV3-2) and TRBJ1-2; 7 bases are shared with TRBD1. This CDR3 has 13 amino acids. Germline assignment: CDR1 LGHDT and CDR2 YNNKEL (reference sequence). J lost 8 bases, V lost 4 bases, and 7 bases had no gene match. CDR3 protein: CASSRQGDVGYTF. In DNA, the CDR3 is TGTGCCAGCAGCCGACAGGGAGATGTAGGCTACACCTTC.

DNA of the CDR3: TGCAGTGCTAGTCCGGCGGGATACCAATTCTACGAGCAGTACTTC. Protein sequence: CSASPAGYQFYEQYF. The rearrangement joins TRBV20-1 to TRBJ2-7; a weak D match, TRBD2 (6 bases). Germline CDR1 reads DFQATT; CDR2 reads SNEGSKA (reference sequence). V was pared by 3 bases and J by 3 bases, with 18 bases between. This CDR3 has 15 amino acids.

The CDR3 loop is CASRTGTGGVDTQYF. CDR3 sequence (DNA): TGTGCCAGCAGGACCGGGACAGGGGGGGTAGATACGCAGTATTTT. This chain links TRBV2 with TRBJ2-3; TRBD1 matches at 11 bases. Looked up from germline, CDR1 is SNHLY and CDR2 is FYNNEI. This CDR3 is 15 amino acids long. The V gene end was trimmed by 6 bases and the J gene end by 5 bases; junction bases not matched to a gene: 7.

J is TRBJ2-5 and V is TRBV7-3, with D perhaps matching TRBD2 (5 bases). Germline assignment: CDR1 SGHTA and CDR2 FQGTGA. V was pared by 5 bases and J by 2 bases, with 9 bases between. The CDR3 spans 13 residues. The CDR3 bases are TGTGCCAGCAGCCCGGGGAGTCAAGAGACCCAGTACTTC. Protein product: CASSPGSQETQYF.

The V gene is TRBV12-5, the J gene TRBJ2-5, with TRBD1 matching 9 bases. Germline V CDR1 and CDR2: LGHNT, FRNRAP. The CDR3 has 15 amino acids. V lost 7 bases, J lost 5 bases, and 11 bases stayed unmatched. The CDR3 protein is CASALGQGSLETQYF. The CDR3 DNA follows: TGTGCTAGTGCCCTAGGACAGGGGAGTTTGGAGACCCAGTACTTC.

This rearrangement joins TRBV3-1 (or the pseudogene TRBV3-2) to TRBJ1-2; D unresolved. Trimming took off 3 bases at V and 8 bases at J, with 10 bases between the two ends. The CDR3 length is 12 residues. CDR1 is LGHDT and CDR2 is YNNKEL in the germline V gene (reference sequence). The CDR3 DNA reads as TGTGCCAGCAGCCAGGCCCTGGCCGGCTACACCTTC. This sequence encodes CASSQALAGYTF.

A remark on this clone: A junction boundary mismatches the germline segment, possibly from a read error. This sequence joins TRBV28 and TRBJ1-6; 9 bases line up with TRBD1. The CDR3 consists of 16 residues. Germline assignment: CDR1 MDHEN and CDR2 SYDVKM. The CDR3 bases are TGTGCCAGCAGTCTATGGACAGGGGACGATAATTCACCCCTCCACTTT. Its translation: CASSLWTGDDNSPLHF.

V gene TRBV12-5 combines with J gene TRBJ1-3, with a tentative D call TRBD1 (6 bases). Deletions cut 0 bases from V and 0 bases from J, with 24 bases between. The germline V gene encodes CDR1 LGHNT and CDR2 FRNRAP. The CDR3 loop spans 21 amino acids. The CDR3 sequence: CASGLVLRGLSIMGSGNTIYF. The CDR3 DNA sequence: TGTGCTAGTGGTTTGGTACTCAGGGGCTTATCGATTATGGGCTCTGGAAACACCATATATTTT.

This clone appeared a few times. The chain links TRBV5-4 to TRBJ2-2, with D possibly being TRBD2 (5 bases). Germline CDR1 is SGHNT and CDR2 is YYREEE (reference sequence). The V and J ends lost 4 bases and 3 bases respectively, with 16 bases between them. The CDR3 spans 16 residues. The CDR3 protein is CASSPSGGIYTGELFF. In DNA, the CDR3 is TGTGCCAGCAGCCCCAGCGGCGGCATCTACACCGGGGAGCTGTTTTTT.

The table lists this clone with a few counts. The V call is TRBV5-1, the J call TRBJ2-7; TRBD1 might be the D (7 bases). The CDR3 has 16 amino acids. Germline-derived CDR1 and CDR2 are SGHRS and YFSETQ. V lost 0 bases and J lost 6, with 19 bases in between. CDR3 sequence: CASSLEGAGGSGEQYF. DNA for the CDR3: TGCGCCAGCAGCTTGGAAGGGGCAGGGGGGTCGGGCGAGCAGTACTTC.